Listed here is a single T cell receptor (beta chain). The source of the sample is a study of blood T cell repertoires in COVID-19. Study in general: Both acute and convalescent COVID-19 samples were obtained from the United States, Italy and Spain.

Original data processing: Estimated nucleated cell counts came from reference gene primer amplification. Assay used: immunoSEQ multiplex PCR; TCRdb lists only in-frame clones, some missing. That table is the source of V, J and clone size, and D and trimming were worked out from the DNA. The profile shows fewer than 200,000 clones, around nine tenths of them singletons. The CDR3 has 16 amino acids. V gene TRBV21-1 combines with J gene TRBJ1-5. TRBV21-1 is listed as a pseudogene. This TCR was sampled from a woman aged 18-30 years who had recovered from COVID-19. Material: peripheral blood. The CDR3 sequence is CASSLDGRAINQPQHF. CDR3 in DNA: TGTGCCAGCAGCCTCGACGGGAGGGCGATCAATCAGCCCCAGCATTTT.